The TCR beta chain under discussion was sequenced for a study of sequential checkpoint blockade in melanoma. About the study: First-line arms were nivolumab then ipilimumab, or the reverse, randomized 1:1. Maintenance nivolumab came after either treatment sequence.

Treatment in this sample: randomized to nivolumab then ipilimumab (arm A) or the reverse (arm B). DNA-damaging chemotherapy had not been given to any patient beforehand. Libraries were prepared by immunoSEQ multiplex PCR; TCRdb keeps only in-frame clonotypes and omits some of them. In the table there are fewer than 20,000 clones, approximately 60% of which are singletons. In germline, CDR1 is LNHNV, CDR2 YYDKDF (reference sequence). V lost 8 bases to trimming and J lost 7 bases; unmatched junction nucleotides: 8. This CDR3 contains 13 residues. This clone has more than one count but fewer than ten. The specimen was CD8+ T cells sorted from blood (inferred from file names), collected from a patient given nivolumab and ipilimumab in sequence. The chain uses TRBV15 and TRBJ2-1; 7 bases fit TRBD2. The sequence came from a human donor with melanoma. The CDR3 nucleotides are TGTGCCACCGGGAGCGGGATTAGAAATGAGCAGTTCTTC. This gives the protein CATGSGIRNEQFF. Filled out from reference TRBV15 and TRBJ2-1, the complete variable domain reads DAMVIQNPRYQVTQFGKPVTLSCSQTLNHNVMYWYQQKSSQAPKLLFHYYDKDFNNEADTPDNFQSRRPNTSFCFLDIRSPGLGDTAMYLCATGSGIRNEQFFGPGTRLTVL.